The rows below give T cell receptor beta chains drawn from one sample of a study of blood T cells in healthy people across ages. TCRdb independently ran MiXCR on the 5' RACE reads; one entry per CDR3 protein. The sample consists of some 1.8 million distinct CDR3 sequences, about 39% of them appearing once. Input material: blood. The receptors shown here come from a human donor in good health. CDR3s include the opening cysteine and the closing phenylalanine or tryptophan. The D gene is left open where the match is weak. Size tells how often a clone was seen (once, few, many) or the class of an expanded clone, and some rows leave it out.

v_call: TRBV5-5; j_call: TRBJ2-1; d_call: NA; clone_size: NA; cdr3_nt: TGTGCCAGCAGCTCCCAGGGGGGGCACAATGAGCAGTTCTTC; cdr3_aa: CASSSQGGHNEQFF
v_call: TRBV5-6; j_call: TRBJ2-3; d_call: TRBD2; clone_size: NA; cdr3_nt: TGTGCCAGCAGCTTGAAGCGGGGGGGATATGTGGATACGCAGTATTTT; cdr3_aa: CASSLKRGGYVDTQYF
v_call: TRBV4-3; j_call: TRBJ2-3; d_call: NA; clone_size: once; cdr3_nt: TGCGCCAGCAGCCAAGTCGGGGGGCTCGGAGATACGCAGTATTTT; cdr3_aa: CASSQVGGLGDTQYF
v_call: TRBV6-6; j_call: TRBJ1-6; d_call: NA; clone_size: NA; cdr3_nt: TGTGCCAGCAGCCCCCGGGTGGGGGACGGTTCACCCCTCCACTTT; cdr3_aa: CASSPRVGDGSPLHF
v_call: TRBV9; j_call: TRBJ2-1; d_call: NA; clone_size: NA; cdr3_nt: TGTGCCAGCAGCGCTAGACAGTTATCCTACAATGAGCAGTTCTTC; cdr3_aa: CASSARQLSYNEQFF
v_call: TRBV5-6; j_call: TRBJ1-2; d_call: NA; clone_size: NA; cdr3_nt: TGTGCCAGCAGCGGGATCGGCAGGGACGGTGGCTACACCTTC; cdr3_aa: CASSGIGRDGGYTF
v_call: TRBV7-2; j_call: TRBJ2-1; d_call: TRBD2; clone_size: many; cdr3_nt: TGTGCCAGCAGCCTCGGGGGGGGGCGATACAATGAGCAGTTCTTC; cdr3_aa: CASSLGGGRYNEQFF
v_call: TRBV29-1; j_call: TRBJ2-1; d_call: NA; clone_size: NA; cdr3_nt: TGCAGCGTGCGTGGGCTCCACAATGAGCAGTTCTTC; cdr3_aa: CSVRGLHNEQFF
v_call: TRBV4-2; j_call: TRBJ1-2; d_call: NA; clone_size: few; cdr3_nt: TGTGCCAGCAGCCAAGAGGAGTATGGCTACACCTTC; cdr3_aa: CASSQEEYGYTF
v_call: TRBV7-9; j_call: TRBJ1-6; d_call: NA; clone_size: NA; cdr3_nt: TGTGCCAGCAGCTTACAGGGCGGAGCCTTCCACTTT; cdr3_aa: CASSLQGGAFHF
v_call: TRBV27; j_call: TRBJ2-7; d_call: NA; clone_size: NA; cdr3_nt: TGTGCCAGCAGTTTATTGGGGAACTCCTACGAGCAGTACTTC; cdr3_aa: CASSLLGNSYEQYF
v_call: TRBV7-8; j_call: TRBJ2-1; d_call: TRBD2; clone_size: few; cdr3_nt: TGTGCCAGCAGCCACGAGCGGGGGGGCCGGGAGCAGTTCTTC; cdr3_aa: CASSHERGGREQFF
v_call: TRBV20-1; j_call: TRBJ1-6; d_call: TRBD1; clone_size: once; cdr3_nt: TGCAGTGCTCCTCAGATGACAGGGGAAGTTGGGGATAATTCACCCCTCCACTTT; cdr3_aa: CSAPQMTGEVGDNSPLHF
v_call: TRBV9; j_call: TRBJ1-1; d_call: NA; clone_size: NA; cdr3_nt: TGTGCCAGCAGCGAGGCAGAGAACACTGAAGCTTTCTTT; cdr3_aa: CASSEAENTEAFF